This T cell receptor beta chain was identified in a study of Ad26.COV2.S vaccination and SARS-CoV-2 variants. Turning to the study itself: A COV1001 Ad26.COV2.S trial-arm participant provided the sample.

This clone was counted only a few times. What it binds is not known. This CDR3 is 15 amino acids long. CDR1 is MNHEY and CDR2 is SVGAGI in the germline V gene. Between the trimmed V and J ends, which lost 0 bases and 1 base, there was a span of 8 bases. Study-wide results and limits: Those who received the vaccine showed greater spike-specific TCR breadth than those given placebo. Using TCR breadth and depth analyses may have led to underestimated total T cell responses.

Data came from immunoSEQ multiplex PCR; TCRdb stores just in-frame clones and leaves some out. This sample has around 250,000 clones, with around 85% found just once. As to treatment: roughly 19 received Ad26.COV2.S at low or high dose, single or two shots; roughly 5 received placebo; per-sample allocation not given. Specimens were obtained on day 63 following the first vaccine or placebo injection. The sample here was peripheral blood, taken in a trial of Ad26.COV2.S vaccine versus placebo. The receptor was isolated from a person aged 18-60 years who received the Ad26.COV2.S COVID-19 vaccine or a placebo. This rearrangement joins TRBV6-5 to TRBJ2-3; D possibly uses TRBD1 or TRBD2 (5 bases each). The CDR3 loop is CASSYSMGGTDTQYF. CDR3 nucleotide sequence: TGTGCCAGCAGTTACTCGATGGGGGGCACAGATACGCAGTATTTT.